This T cell receptor beta chain derives from a study of blood T cell repertoires in COVID-19. Study-wide background: Acute and convalescent COVID-19 samples came from the United States, Italy and Spain. Nucleic acid was either cDNA or gDNA, and it came from T cells, B-cell-depleted T cells, or PBMCs.

Clones were read by immunoSEQ multiplex PCR, and TCRdb kept only the in-frame ones, dropping some. Of over 100,000 clones listed, roughly nine tenths were seen once; the top ten hold over 9.5%. The length of the CDR3 is 13 residues. V was cut by 3 bases and J by 11 bases, with 12 bases left in between. Germline CDR1 is SGHRS and CDR2 is YFSETQ. Enrollment of patients from Seattle took place during active infection, with longitudinal follow-up. The source is a woman in her 70s with COVID-19, enrolled during active disease. The sample comprised peripheral blood. J is TRBJ1-6 and V is TRBV5-1; D gene uncertain. CDR3: CASSSGGYTPLHF. CDR3 DNA sequence: TGCGCCAGCAGCTCAGGCGGGTATACACCCCTCCACTTT.